The text below deals with one T cell receptor (beta chain). The source of the sample is a study of shared clonotypes between healthy human individuals. Study-wide background: CD4 naive and memory got three plates each, CD8 naive two, CD8 memory one.

Profiling relied on immunoSEQ multiplex PCR, and the TCRdb table lists in-frame clones only, not all of them. The sample lists 550,000 to 750,000 clones, about 92% occurring once. CD45RO-negative, CCR7-positively selected cells formed the naive CD8 fraction, excluding terminally differentiated effector memory CD45RA+ cells. Deletions cut 0 bases from V and 3 bases from J, with 4 bases between. Germline CDR1 is SGHTS and CDR2 is YDEGEE. This CDR3 is 13 amino acids long. Source material: naive CD8+ T cells sorted from blood. The V and J genes are TRBV5-8 and TRBJ2-1; no clear D gene. This clonotype originated in a man aged 25-40 years in good health. The chain's CDR3 is CASSLGNYNEQFF. The CDR3 region has the DNA TGTGCCAGCAGCTTGGGGAACTACAATGAGCAGTTCTTC. Based on the CDR3 plus reference TRBV5-8 and TRBJ2-1, the full variable domain is EAGVTQSPTHLIKTRGQQATLRCSPISGHTSVYWYQQALGLGLQFLLWYDEGEERNRGNFPPRFSGRQFPNYSSELNVNALELEDSALYLCASSLGNYNEQFFGPGTRLTVL.